This T cell receptor (beta chain) comes out of a study of T cell changes during pregnancy in multiple sclerosis. Trimming cost V 0 bases and J 6 bases, with 15 bases left between them. The CDR3 runs to 15 residues. The germline V gene encodes CDR1 LGHNT and CDR2 FRNRAP. Repertoires were generated with immunoSEQ multiplex PCR, while TCRdb's copy carries only in-frame clones and drops some. The sample has approximately 53,000 clones; 90% are singletons. The sequence was obtained from a female donor in good health, enrolled as a control in a pregnancy study. V usage is TRBV12-5 and J usage is TRBJ2-7, with TRBD2 as a possible D gene (5 bases). This specimen was peripheral blood, taken after pregnancy. DNA of the CDR3: TGTGCTAGTGGTTTGGTGTCAGGAGGCCGGCGCGAGCAGTACTTC. As protein: CASGLVSGGRREQYF.